The 20 T cell receptor beta chains reported below all come from one sample, sequenced in a study of blood T cell repertoires in COVID-19. TCRdb keeps only in-frame clones here, not all; method: immunoSEQ multiplex PCR. Counted here are 70,000 to 100,000 clones, 82% occurring once; the ten biggest clones make up almost 7%. Sequenced: peripheral blood. The receptors here all came from a man aged 45-60 years with active or convalescent COVID-19.

The chain links TRBV7-9 to TRBJ1-1; 7 bases fit TRBD1. From germline, CDR1 is SEHNR and CDR2 FQNEAQ (reference sequence). The trim removed 5 bases at V and 3 bases at J, leaving 3 bases unmatched. CDR3 length: 13 residues. The CDR3 region has the DNA TGTGCCAGCAGCCCGGGACAGTACACTGAAGCTTTCTTT. Translating gives CASSPGQYTEAFF.

The J gene is TRBJ2-5, the V gene TRBV7-9; D is perhaps TRBD2 (5 bases). The germline V and J ends were trimmed by 1 base and 4 bases, with 10 bases remaining between them. CDR1 and CDR2 (germline): SEHNR, FQNEAQ (reference sequence). The CDR3 runs 14 residues. CDR3 in amino acids: CASSLGVGGETQYF. The CDR3 DNA reads TGTGCCAGCAGCTTAGGGGTCGGAGGAGAGACCCAGTACTTC.

The chain is built from TRBV3-1 (or the pseudogene TRBV3-2) and TRBJ2-5, with a tentative D call TRBD2 (6 bases). The CDR3 totals 13 residues. CDR1 is LGHDT, CDR2 YNNKEL, per germline (reference sequence). V dropped 4 bases and J dropped 4 bases, with 10 bases sitting between them. The CDR3 nucleotides read TGTGCCAGCAGCCCGGGAGTTACAGAGACCCAGTACTTC. As protein: CASSPGVTETQYF.

The chain links TRBV18 to TRBJ2-1; the match to TRBD1 covers 12 bases. In germline, CDR1 is KGHSH, CDR2 LQKENI. With V trimmed by 1 base and J by 6 bases, 1 base remained unmatched. The CDR3 extends over 15 amino acids. CDR3 sequence: CASSPRDRGLNEQFF. DNA of the CDR3: TGTGCCAGCTCACCACGGGACAGGGGGCTCAATGAGCAGTTCTTC.

The chain uses TRBV5-4 and TRBJ2-7; weak D call: TRBD1 (5 bases). With 4 bases removed from V and 1 base from J, the gap between germline ends came to 15 bases. This CDR3 has 15 residues. Germline CDR1 is SGHNT and CDR2 is YYREEE (reference sequence). The CDR3 region is CASSPSVGVSYEQYF. In nucleotides, the CDR3 is TGTGCCAGCAGCCCCAGCGTAGGGGTTTCCTACGAGCAGTACTTC.

The chain links TRBV10-3 to TRBJ1-3, with D unclear. This CDR3 contains 13 residues. V was trimmed by 4 bases and J by 0 bases, leaving 4 bases between them. CDR1 is ENHRY and CDR2 is SYGVKD in the germline V gene. The CDR3 protein is CAISAVSGNTIYF. CDR3 nucleotide sequence: TGTGCCATCAGTGCCGTCTCTGGAAACACCATATATTTT.

J is TRBJ1-5 and V is TRBV5-5; 7 bases match TRBD1. Germline assignment: CDR1 SGHKS and CDR2 YYEKEE (reference sequence). The CDR3 covers 15 residues. J lost 0 bases, V lost 3 bases, and 3 bases had no gene match. The CDR3 reads CASSWGQNSNQPQHF. As DNA, the CDR3 is TGTGCCAGCAGCTGGGGACAGAATAGCAATCAGCCCCAGCATTTT.

This clone was seen a single time. The genes are TRBV12-3 or TRBV12-4 and TRBJ1-5; D not resolved. The CDR3 covers 12 residues. The V gene lost 8 bases and the J gene lost 1 base, with 6 bases spanning the gap. CDR3 sequence: CASGGSNQPQHF. CDR3 coding DNA: TGTGCCAGCGGAGGAAGCAATCAGCCCCAGCATTTT.

This chain connects TRBV7-2 to TRBJ1-6; 10 bases line up with TRBD1. The CDR3 runs to 14 residues. J lost 8 bases, V lost 4 bases, and 2 bases had no gene match. Germline assignment: CDR1 SGHTA and CDR2 FQGNSA. The CDR3 reads CASSSTGGYSPLHF. CDR3 coding DNA: TGTGCCAGCAGCTCGACAGGGGGCTATTCACCCCTCCACTTT.

This chain connects TRBV12-3 or TRBV12-4 to TRBJ1-2; no firm D call. The CDR3 is made up of 13 amino acids. V was trimmed by 3 bases and J by 2 bases, leaving 7 bases between them. This CDR3 reads CASSFYSNYGYTF. The CDR3 nucleotides are TGTGCCAGCAGTTTTTACTCCAACTATGGCTACACCTTC.

The sample holds one count of this clone. The chain links TRBV28 to TRBJ2-5; TRBD1 aligns across 10 bases. CDR1 is MDHEN and CDR2 is SYDVKM in the germline V gene. Unmatched junction bases numbered 8, after V lost 5 bases and J lost 5 bases. The CDR3 extends over 15 amino acids. In DNA form, the CDR3 reads TGTGCCAGCAGTCCCGGGACAGGGGTTTTGGAGACCCAGTACTTC. Translating gives CASSPGTGVLETQYF.

The chain recombines TRBV5-6 with TRBJ1-1; a weak D match, TRBD1 (5 bases). The CDR3 has 15 residues. Trimming removed 4 bases from V and 2 bases from J, with 15 bases in between. Germline CDR1 and CDR2: SGHDT and YYEEEE. CDR3: CASSTGTDPNTEAFF. In DNA, the CDR3 is TGTGCCAGCAGCACCGGGACTGACCCTAACACTGAAGCTTTCTTT.

This chain links TRBV6-5 with TRBJ2-7; 12 bases fit TRBD1. Germline V gene lookup returns CDR1 MNHEY and CDR2 SVGAGI. J gave up 5 bases and V 5 bases, and 7 bases lay outside the gene matches. This CDR3 is 15 amino acids long. The CDR3 is CASSPRDRGQDEQYF. In nucleotides, the CDR3 is TGTGCCAGCAGTCCCCGGGACAGGGGGCAGGACGAGCAGTACTTC.

The V and J genes are TRBV7-2 and TRBJ2-3, with TRBD1 matching 7 bases. After removal of 6 bases from V and 3 bases from J, the junction contained 12 bases not matched to a gene. The CDR3 totals 16 residues. The V gene's germline CDR1 is SGHTA and CDR2 FQGNSA. The CDR3 sequence: CASSSRATGRTDTQYF. As DNA, the CDR3 is TGTGCCAGCAGTTCTAGGGCGACAGGGCGGACAGATACGCAGTATTTT.

V gene TRBV28 combines with J gene TRBJ1-4; 7 bases match TRBD1. V shed 2 bases and J 4 bases; nucleotides not matched to a gene: 1. This CDR3 has 14 amino acids. Germline assignment: CDR1 MDHEN and CDR2 SYDVKM. The CDR3 here is CASSLPGGNEKLFF. The CDR3 DNA reads TGTGCCAGCAGTTTACCAGGGGGTAATGAAAAACTGTTTTTT.

This clone was seen a single time. This chain connects TRBV27 to TRBJ1-1, with 9 bases matching TRBD1. With 0 bases clipped from V and 0 bases from J, the junction kept 8 bases outside the gene matches. Per germline, CDR1 MNHEY and CDR2 SMNVEV (reference sequence). The CDR3 contains 18 residues. Here the CDR3 reads CASSLSGQGRGMNTEAFF. In DNA form, the CDR3 reads TGTGCCAGCAGTTTATCCGGACAGGGGCGAGGCATGAACACTGAAGCTTTCTTT.

This clone was recorded once. In DNA form, the CDR3 reads TGTGCCAGCAGCCAAGGTAGTTGGACAGGTCATAACAATGAGCAGTTCTTC. Protein: CASSQGSWTGHNNEQFF. The chain joins TRBV3-1 (or the pseudogene TRBV3-2) to TRBJ2-1, with 7 bases that match TRBD1. Trimming at V came to 1 base and at J to 5 bases, leaving 11 bases not matched to a gene. Germline V gene lookup returns CDR1 LGHDT and CDR2 YNNKEL (reference sequence). CDR3 length equals 17 residues.

The chain combines TRBV3-1 (or the pseudogene TRBV3-2) with TRBJ1-1; D possibly corresponds to TRBD1 (6 bases). The CDR3 covers 15 residues. CDR1 LGHDT and CDR2 YNNKEL come from the germline V gene (reference sequence). V was cut by 4 bases and J by 1 base, with 13 bases left in between. Here the CDR3 reads CASSLQGQPNTEAFF. CDR3 nucleotides: TGTGCCAGCAGCCTGCAGGGGCAGCCGAACACTGAAGCTTTCTTT.

The chain uses TRBV27 and TRBJ2-5; the D gene is possibly TRBD2 (5 bases). Deletions cut 6 bases from V and 5 bases from J, with 10 bases between. CDR3 length equals 12 residues. CDR1 is MNHEY and CDR2 is SMNVEV in the germline V gene (reference sequence). This CDR3 reads CASRSSGETQYF. Written as DNA, the CDR3 is TGTGCCAGCAGAAGCAGCGGCGAGACCCAGTACTTC.

This chain uses TRBV7-2 with TRBJ1-2, with 8 bases fitting TRBD1. Germline values: CDR1 SGHTA, CDR2 FQGNSA. The CDR3 runs to 16 residues. Losses at the gene ends were 4 bases for V and 2 bases for J; bases not matched to a gene: 9. The CDR3: CASSSGDRRANYGYTF. The CDR3 region has the DNA TGTGCCAGCAGCTCGGGGGACAGGAGAGCAAACTATGGCTACACCTTC.